This T cell receptor (beta chain) emerged from a study of OX40 agonist ivuxolimab in advanced cancers. Study results and limitations: Partial responders at 0.1-3.0 mg/kg had among the lowest clonal expansion.

As for this clone: Its antigen is not known.

The data were produced by immunoSEQ multiplex PCR, yet TCRdb's version contains in-frame clones alone and is incomplete. The data hold fewer than 70,000 clones, with around 88% observed a single time. The receptor comes from an adult with an advanced solid tumor such as melanoma, head and neck, liver or kidney cancer. Sequences were derived from CD4+ or CD8+ T cells sorted from blood, sampled in a trial of the OX40 agonist ivuxolimab.

This CDR3 reads CASSRGQLNTEAFF. The CDR3 DNA reads as TGTGCCAGCAGCCGGGGACAGCTGAACACTGAAGCTTTCTTT. This chain uses TRBV7-9 with TRBJ1-1; 7 bases fit TRBD1. Trimming at V came to 5 bases and at J to 0 bases, leaving 3 bases not matched to a gene. Per the germline V gene, CDR1 is SEHNR and CDR2 is FQNEAQ (reference sequence). The CDR3 loop spans 14 amino acids.